In this sample, the clone carrying this TCR beta chain turned up many times. Using RNA transcripts as the source, TCR beta CDR3 regions were amplified. A set of HTBI primers served as the primers for a first-round RT-PCR of the TCR CDR3. A single record per CDR3 protein comes from TCRdb applying MiXCR to the multiplex PCR reads. Among approximately 380,000 distinct CDR3 sequences listed, 18% were seen once. The sample belongs to a study of T cells in Graves' hyperthyroidism and ophthalmopathy. Patients having uncontrolled infection, another autoimmune disease, pregnancy or lactation were not included. PBMCs came from 10 ml fresh peripheral blood. V was shortened by 5 bases and J by 6 bases, with 10 bases between the two germline ends. This CDR3 spans 12 amino acids. Germline V gene sequence: CDR1 KGHSH, CDR2 LQKENI.

This TCR derives from a young man with Graves' ophthalmopathy. The chain recombines TRBV18 with TRBJ1-2; no clear D. The sequencing sample was made of blood. Here the CDR3 reads CASSSAGDGYTF. DNA of the CDR3: TGTGCCAGCTCATCCGCTGGGGATGGCTACACCTTC.